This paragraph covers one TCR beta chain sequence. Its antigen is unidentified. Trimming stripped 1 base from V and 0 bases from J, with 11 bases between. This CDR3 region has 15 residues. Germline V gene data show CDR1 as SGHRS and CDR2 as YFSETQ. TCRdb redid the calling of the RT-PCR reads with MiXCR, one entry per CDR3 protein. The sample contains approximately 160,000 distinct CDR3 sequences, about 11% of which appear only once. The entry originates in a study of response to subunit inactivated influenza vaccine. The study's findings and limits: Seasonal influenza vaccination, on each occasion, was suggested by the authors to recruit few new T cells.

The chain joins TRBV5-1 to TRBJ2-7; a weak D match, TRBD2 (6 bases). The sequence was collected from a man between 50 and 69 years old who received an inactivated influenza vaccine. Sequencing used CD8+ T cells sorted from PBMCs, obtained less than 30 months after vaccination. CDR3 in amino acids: CASSLKLGLSYEQYF. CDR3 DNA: TGCGCCAGCAGCTTGAAGTTGGGACTCTCCTACGAGCAGTACTTC.